This TCR beta chain was documented in a study of sequential checkpoint blockade in melanoma. The assay was immunoSEQ multiplex PCR, and TCRdb's table has in-frame clones only and misses some. The table records roughly 1,500 clones, 21% of them present only once. V lost 6 bases and J lost 1; bases outside the gene matches: 7. The V gene's germline CDR1 is MNHGY and CDR2 SAAAGT. CDR3 length: 15 residues. Stated treatment: randomized to nivolumab then ipilimumab (arm A) or the reverse (arm B). This clone appeared a few times. The TCR sequence derives from a human donor with melanoma. The source was tumor tissue (inferred from file names), collected from a patient given nivolumab and ipilimumab in sequence. The chain couples TRBV6-8 to TRBJ2-7, with TRBD1 matching 9 bases. The CDR3 bases are TGTGCCAGCAGGTCCCGGGACAGGGAGTCCTACGAGCAGTACTTC. Protein product: CASRSRDRESYEQYF.